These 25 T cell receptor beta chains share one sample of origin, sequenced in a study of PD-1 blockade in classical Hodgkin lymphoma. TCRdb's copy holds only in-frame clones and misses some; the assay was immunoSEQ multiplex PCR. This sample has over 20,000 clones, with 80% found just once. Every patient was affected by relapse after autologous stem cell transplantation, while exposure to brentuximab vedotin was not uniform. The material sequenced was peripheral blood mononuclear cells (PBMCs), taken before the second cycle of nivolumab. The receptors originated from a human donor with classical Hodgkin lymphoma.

The DNA for the CDR3 is TGTGCCAGTAGTATCGCTCACAGCGACTATGGCTACACCTTC. This encodes CASSIAHSDYGYTF. The chain uses TRBV19 and TRBJ1-2, with no clear D. The germline V and J ends were trimmed by 3 bases and 3 bases, with 11 bases remaining between them. Germline-derived CDR1 and CDR2 are LNHDA and SQIVND (reference sequence). CDR3 length equals 14 residues.

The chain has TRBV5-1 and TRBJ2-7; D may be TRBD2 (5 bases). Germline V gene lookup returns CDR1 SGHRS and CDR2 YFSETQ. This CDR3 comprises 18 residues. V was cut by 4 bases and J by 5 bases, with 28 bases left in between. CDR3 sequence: CASSPTALARQILNEQYF. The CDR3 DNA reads TGCGCCAGCAGCCCGACGGCCTTAGCGCGACAAATTTTGAACGAGCAGTACTTC.

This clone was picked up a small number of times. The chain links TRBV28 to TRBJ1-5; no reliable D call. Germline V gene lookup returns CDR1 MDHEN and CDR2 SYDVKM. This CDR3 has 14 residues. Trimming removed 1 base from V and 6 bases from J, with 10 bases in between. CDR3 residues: CASSLSGRSQPQHF. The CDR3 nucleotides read TGTGCCAGCAGTTTATCAGGACGCAGTCAGCCCCAGCATTTT.

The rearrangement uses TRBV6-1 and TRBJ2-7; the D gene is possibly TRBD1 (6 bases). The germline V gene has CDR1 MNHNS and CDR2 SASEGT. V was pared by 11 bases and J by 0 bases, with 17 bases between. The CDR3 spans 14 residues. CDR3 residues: CAALKDSNSYEQYF. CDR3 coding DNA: TGTGCCGCCTTGAAGGACAGTAACTCCTACGAGCAGTACTTC.

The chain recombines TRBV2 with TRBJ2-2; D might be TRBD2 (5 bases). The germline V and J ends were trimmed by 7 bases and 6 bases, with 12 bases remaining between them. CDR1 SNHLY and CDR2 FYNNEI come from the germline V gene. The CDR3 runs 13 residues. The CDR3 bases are TGTGCCAGCAAAGAACGGGGTCCCGGGGAGCTGTTTTTT. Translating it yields CASKERGPGELFF.

CDR3 DNA sequence: TGTGCCAGCAGCCTCCAAACCGGGACTAGCGGAGGGGCCTACGAGCAGTACTTC. Residues: CASSLQTGTSGGAYEQYF. This chain links TRBV7-2 with TRBJ2-7, with 11 positions matching TRBD2. The CDR3 runs to 18 residues. The V gene's germline CDR1 is SGHTA and CDR2 FQGNSA. V dropped 5 bases and J dropped 2; count of bases not matched to a gene: 14.

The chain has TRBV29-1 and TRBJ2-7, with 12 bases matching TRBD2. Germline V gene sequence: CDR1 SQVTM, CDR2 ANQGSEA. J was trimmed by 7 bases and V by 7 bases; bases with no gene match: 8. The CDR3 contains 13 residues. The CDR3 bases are TGCAGCGGCTTCCTAGCGGGAGGGTTGGAGCAGTACTTC. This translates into CSGFLAGGLEQYF.

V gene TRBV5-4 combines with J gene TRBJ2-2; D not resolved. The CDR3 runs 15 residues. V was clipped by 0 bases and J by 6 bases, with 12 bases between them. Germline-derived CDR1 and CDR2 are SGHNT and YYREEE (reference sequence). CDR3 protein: CASSLGRAGAGELFF. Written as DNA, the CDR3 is TGTGCCAGCAGCTTGGGAAGGGCTGGAGCCGGGGAGCTGTTTTTT.

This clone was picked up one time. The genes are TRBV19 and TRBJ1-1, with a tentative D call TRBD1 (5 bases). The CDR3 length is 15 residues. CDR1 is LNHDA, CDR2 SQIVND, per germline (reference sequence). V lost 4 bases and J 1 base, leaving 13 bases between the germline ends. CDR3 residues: CASSTTTTGNTEAFF. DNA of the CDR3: TGTGCCAGTAGTACAACCACAACAGGGAACACTGAAGCTTTCTTT. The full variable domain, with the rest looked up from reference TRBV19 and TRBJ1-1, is DGGITQSPKYLFRKEGQNVTLSCEQNLNHDAMYWYRQDPGQGLRLIYYSQIVNDFQKGDIAEGYSVSREKKESFPLTVTSAQKNPTAFYLCASSTTTTGNTEAFFGQGTRLTVV.

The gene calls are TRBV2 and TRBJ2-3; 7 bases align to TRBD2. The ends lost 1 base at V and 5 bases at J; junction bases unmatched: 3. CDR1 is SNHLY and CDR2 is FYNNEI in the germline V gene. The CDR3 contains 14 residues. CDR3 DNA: TGTGCCAGCAGTGAAGTGGGAGGGGTAGATACGCAGTATTTT. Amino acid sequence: CASSEVGGVDTQYF.

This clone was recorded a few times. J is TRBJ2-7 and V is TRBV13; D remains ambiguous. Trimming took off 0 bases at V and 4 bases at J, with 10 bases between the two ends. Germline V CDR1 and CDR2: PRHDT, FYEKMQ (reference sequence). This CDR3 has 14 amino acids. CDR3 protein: CASSLGGLQYEQYF. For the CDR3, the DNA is TGTGCCAGCAGCTTAGGGGGATTGCAGTACGAGCAGTACTTC.

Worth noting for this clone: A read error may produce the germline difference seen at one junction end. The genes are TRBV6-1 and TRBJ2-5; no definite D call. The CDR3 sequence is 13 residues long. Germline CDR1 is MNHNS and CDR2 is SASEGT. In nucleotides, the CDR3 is TGTACCAGCAGTGTGACGTACCAAGAGACCCAGTACTTC. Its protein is CTSSVTYQETQYF.

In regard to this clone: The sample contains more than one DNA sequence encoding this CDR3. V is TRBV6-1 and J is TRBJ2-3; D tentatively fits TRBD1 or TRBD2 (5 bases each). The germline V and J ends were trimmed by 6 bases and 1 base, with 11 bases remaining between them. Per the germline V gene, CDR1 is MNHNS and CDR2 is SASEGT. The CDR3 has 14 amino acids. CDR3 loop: CASSRDGGTDTQYF. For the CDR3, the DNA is TGTGCCAGCAGCCGGGACGGAGGCACAGATACGCAGTATTTT.

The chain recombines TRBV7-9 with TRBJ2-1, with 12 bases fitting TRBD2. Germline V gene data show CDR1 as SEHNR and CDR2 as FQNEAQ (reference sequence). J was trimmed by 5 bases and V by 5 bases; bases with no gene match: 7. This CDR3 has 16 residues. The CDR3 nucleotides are TGTGCCAGCAGCCGACTAGCGGGAGTGGGTAACAATGAGCAGTTCTTC. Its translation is CASSRLAGVGNNEQFF.

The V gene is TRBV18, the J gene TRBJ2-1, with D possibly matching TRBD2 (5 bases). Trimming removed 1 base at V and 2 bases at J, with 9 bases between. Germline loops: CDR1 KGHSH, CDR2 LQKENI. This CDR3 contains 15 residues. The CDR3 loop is CASSPREWAYNEQFF. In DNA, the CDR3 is TGTGCCAGCTCACCACGGGAGTGGGCCTACAATGAGCAGTTCTTC.

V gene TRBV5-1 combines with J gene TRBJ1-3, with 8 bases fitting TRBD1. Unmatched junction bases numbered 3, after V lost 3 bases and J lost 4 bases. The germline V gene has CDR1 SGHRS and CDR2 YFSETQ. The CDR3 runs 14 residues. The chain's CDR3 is CASSWTGTGNTIYF. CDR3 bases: TGCGCCAGCAGCTGGACAGGGACAGGAAACACCATATATTTT.

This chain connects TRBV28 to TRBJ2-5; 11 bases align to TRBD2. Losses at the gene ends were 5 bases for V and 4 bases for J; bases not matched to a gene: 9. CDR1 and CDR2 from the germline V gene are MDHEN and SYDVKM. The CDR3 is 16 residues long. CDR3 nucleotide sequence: TGTGCCAGCAGTCTACAACTAGCGGGAGTGCGAGAGACCCAGTACTTC. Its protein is CASSLQLAGVRETQYF.

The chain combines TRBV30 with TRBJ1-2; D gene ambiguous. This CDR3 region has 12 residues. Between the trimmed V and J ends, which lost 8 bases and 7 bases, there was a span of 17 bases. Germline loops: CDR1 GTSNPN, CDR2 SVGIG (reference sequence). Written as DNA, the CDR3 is TGTGCCGGATCTTGGGGTGCCGGTGGCTACACCTTC. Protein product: CAGSWGAGGYTF.

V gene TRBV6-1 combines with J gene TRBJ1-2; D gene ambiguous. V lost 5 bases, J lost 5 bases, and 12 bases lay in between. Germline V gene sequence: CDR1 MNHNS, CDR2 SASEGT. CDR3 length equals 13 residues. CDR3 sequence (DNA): TGTGCCAGCAGTCTAACAGAACATTATGGCTACACCTTC. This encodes CASSLTEHYGYTF.

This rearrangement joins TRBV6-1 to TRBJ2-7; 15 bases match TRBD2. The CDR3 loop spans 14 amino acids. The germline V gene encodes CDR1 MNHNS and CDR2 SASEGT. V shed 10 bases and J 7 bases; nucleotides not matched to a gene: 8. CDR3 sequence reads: CATRTSGRAGEQYF. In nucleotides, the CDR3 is TGTGCCACCAGGACTAGCGGGAGGGCGGGAGAGCAGTACTTC.

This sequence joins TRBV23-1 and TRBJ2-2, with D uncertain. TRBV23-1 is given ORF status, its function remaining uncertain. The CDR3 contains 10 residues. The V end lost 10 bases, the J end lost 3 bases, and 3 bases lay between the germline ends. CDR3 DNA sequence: TGCGCCACCGACACCGGGGAGCTGTTTTTT. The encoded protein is CATDTGELFF.

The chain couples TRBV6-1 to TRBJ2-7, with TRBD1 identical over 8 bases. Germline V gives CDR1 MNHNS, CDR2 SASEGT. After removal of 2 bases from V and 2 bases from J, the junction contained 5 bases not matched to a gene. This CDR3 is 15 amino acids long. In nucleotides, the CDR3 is TGTGCCAGCAGTGAATCGACAGGGGTCGCCTACGAGCAGTACTTC. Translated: CASSESTGVAYEQYF.

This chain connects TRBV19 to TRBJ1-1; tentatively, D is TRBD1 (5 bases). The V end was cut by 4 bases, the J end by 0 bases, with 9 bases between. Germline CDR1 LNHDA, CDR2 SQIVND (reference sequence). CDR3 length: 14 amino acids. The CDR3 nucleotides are TGTGCCAGTAGTAGAGAGGGGCTGAACACTGAAGCTTTCTTT. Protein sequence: CASSREGLNTEAFF.

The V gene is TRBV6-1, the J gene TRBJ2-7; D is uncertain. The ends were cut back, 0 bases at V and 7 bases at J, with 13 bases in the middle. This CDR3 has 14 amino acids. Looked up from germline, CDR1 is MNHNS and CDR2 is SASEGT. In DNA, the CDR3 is TGTGCCAGCAGTGAAGCGCATGCTACTCCAGAGCAGTACTTC. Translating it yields CASSEAHATPEQYF.

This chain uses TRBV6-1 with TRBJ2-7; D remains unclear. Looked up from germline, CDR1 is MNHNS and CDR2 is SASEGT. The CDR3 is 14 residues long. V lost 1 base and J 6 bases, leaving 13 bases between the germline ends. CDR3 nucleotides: TGTGCCAGCAGTGAAGGTCTTAGTATGGGCGAGCAGTACTTC. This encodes CASSEGLSMGEQYF.